These 30 T cell receptor beta chains were sequenced from one sample in a study of Graves' ophthalmopathy and Graves' hyperthyroidism. Investigators amplified TCR beta CDR3 regions from RNA transcripts. Second-round multiplex PCR followed a first-round RT-PCR using HTBI primers. MiXCR, run by TCRdb on the multiplex PCR reads, gives a single entry per CDR3 protein. The sample records more than 1,000,000 distinct CDR3 sequences, roughly 35% being singletons. Material: peripheral blood or thyroid tissue (not recorded which). Receptors originate from an adult man with Graves' hyperthyroidism.

Note on this clonotype: This may come from a read error, since a much larger clone is one base off. The chain carries TRBV2 and TRBJ1-5; D uncertain. The V end was cut by 8 bases, the J end by 0 bases, with 14 bases between. In germline, CDR1 is SNHLY, CDR2 FYNNEI. The CDR3 sequence is 15 residues long. CDR3 residues: CASDLDGNSNQPQHF. DNA of the CDR3: TGTGCCAGCGACCTGGACGGAAATAGCAATCAGCCCCAGCATTTT.

The sample holds many counts of this clonotype. The CDR3 nucleotides are TGTGCCAGCAGCTTCCAGGACAGGGGGGCGCAGGGCTACACCTTC. It codes for CASSFQDRGAQGYTF. The gene calls are TRBV9 and TRBJ1-2; 10 bases fit TRBD1. The length of the CDR3 is 15 residues. In germline, CDR1 is SGDLS, CDR2 YYNGEE. The J segment lost 8 bases and the V segment lost 4 bases, leaving 11 bases of the junction unmatched.

This clonotype was recorded at least ten times. The CDR3 sequence: CSVVSATRGNTIYF. The DNA of the CDR3 is TGCAGCGTTGTGTCGGCGACCCGAGGGAACACCATATATTTT. The V gene is TRBV29-1, the J gene TRBJ1-3; D unclear. Trimming took 4 bases from V and 7 from J, leaving 17 bases between them. Germline CDR1 and CDR2: SQVTM and ANQGSEA. CDR3 size: 14 residues.

The chain is built from TRBV20-1 and TRBJ2-2, with TRBD1 identical over 7 bases. There are 15 residues in the CDR3. Germline V gene lookup returns CDR1 DFQATT and CDR2 SNEGSKA (reference sequence). Unmatched junction bases numbered 6, after V lost 0 bases and J lost 5 bases. The CDR3 nucleotides read TGCAGTGCTAGAGATCTGCACAGGGGAACCGGGGAGCTGTTTTTT. Amino acid sequence: CSARDLHRGTGELFF.

The chain links TRBV12-3 or TRBV12-4 to TRBJ1-5; possible D gene TRBD1, 6 bases. V lost 8 bases and J lost 4, with 15 bases in between. The CDR3 is 14 residues long. The CDR3 reads CASSGDKGNQPQHF. The CDR3 DNA reads as TGTGCCAGCTCAGGGGATAAAGGGAATCAGCCCCAGCATTTT.

About this clonotype: This may arise from a read error, as a much more abundant clone is one base away. This chain joins TRBV28 and TRBJ1-6; TRBD1 is a possible D gene (5 bases). The CDR3 is 13 residues long. Germline assignment: CDR1 MDHEN and CDR2 SYDVKM. The CDR3 protein is CANSLPGDSPLHF. DNA of the CDR3: TGTGCCAACAGTCTCCCGGGGGATTCACCCCTCCACTTT.

Regarding this clonotype: The germline gene is not matched at one end of the junction; a read error may be the cause. This chain joins TRBV27 and TRBJ1-2; TRBD1 matches at 7 bases. The CDR3 runs to 14 residues. Germline V CDR1 and CDR2: MNHEY, SMNVEV (reference sequence). In DNA form, the CDR3 reads TGTGTCAGCAGCGCGATGACGACAGGGAGTGGCTACACCTTC. It yields the protein CVSSAMTTGSGYTF.

The rearrangement links TRBV7-6 to TRBJ1-1; 7 nucleotides agree with TRBD1. Germline-derived CDR1 and CDR2 are SGHVS and FNYEAQ. This CDR3 has 14 residues. CDR3 in amino acids: CARDRGQLNTEAFF. The CDR3 coding sequence is TGTGCTAGAGATCGGGGACAGCTGAACACTGAAGCTTTCTTT.

The V call is TRBV5-4, the J call TRBJ2-3; no clear D gene. CDR1 SGHNT and CDR2 YYREEE come from the germline V gene (reference sequence). The CDR3 has 13 amino acids. V lost 4 bases and J 6 bases, leaving 12 bases between the germline ends. The CDR3 DNA is TGTGCCAGCAGCAGCACCACCTCGGATACGCAGTATTTT. Translating it yields CASSSTTSDTQYF.

This clonotype was seen a single time. A much larger clone is a single base away; this may be a read error. This chain links TRBV5-4 with TRBJ1-2; the D gene is possibly TRBD1 (5 bases). Trimming left V 4 bases short and J 3 bases short, with 13 bases between. The V gene's germline CDR1 is SGHNT and CDR2 YYREEE (reference sequence). CDR3 size: 14 residues. CDR3 in amino acids: CASSNAGTHYGYTF. The DNA of the CDR3 is TGTGCCAGCAGCAACGCCGGGACGCACTATGGCTACACCTTC.

This clonotype was detected many times. The V call is TRBV6-2 or TRBV6-3, the J call TRBJ2-7; 7 bases match TRBD2. With 6 bases clipped from V and 5 bases from J, the junction kept 4 bases outside the gene matches. The CDR3 sequence is 12 residues long. Per germline, CDR1 MNHEY and CDR2 SVGEGT. CDR3 DNA: TGTGCCAGCAGACGACTAGCCAACGAGCAGTACTTC. Translating it yields CASRRLANEQYF.

In its sample, this clonotype was seen a few times. The genes are TRBV19 and TRBJ1-2, with 8 bases matching TRBD1. Germline V gene data show CDR1 as LNHDA and CDR2 as SQIVND (reference sequence). This CDR3 contains 14 residues. Germline trimming cut 6 bases from V and 2 bases from J; bases unmatched to any gene: 5. This CDR3 reads CASRPQGDNYGYTF. CDR3 bases: TGTGCCAGTAGGCCACAGGGGGACAACTATGGCTACACCTTC.

The J gene is TRBJ2-5, the V gene TRBV28; possibly TRBD1 for D (6 bases). This CDR3 spans 13 amino acids. V dropped 7 bases and J dropped 5 bases, with 14 bases sitting between them. CDR1 is MDHEN and CDR2 is SYDVKM in the germline V gene. The CDR3 DNA reads TGTGCCAGCATCCAGGGGACGGGGGAGACCCAGTACTTC. It encodes CASIQGTGETQYF.

This clonotype was recorded at least ten times. In nucleotides, the CDR3 is TGCGCCAGCAGCACGGACAGTCCTACCCCGTGGAGGGGCTACACCTTC. Encoded protein: CASSTDSPTPWRGYTF. The chain is built from TRBV5-1 and TRBJ1-2; TRBD1 is a possible D gene (6 bases). This CDR3 has 16 residues. The V gene's germline CDR1 is SGHRS and CDR2 YFSETQ. Trimming took off 4 bases at V and 8 bases at J, with 24 bases between the two ends.

V and J are TRBV15 and TRBJ1-6, with TRBD1 identical over 9 bases. The CDR3 length is 14 residues. V shed 5 bases and J 9 bases; nucleotides not matched to a gene: 5. Germline V CDR1 and CDR2: LNHNV, YYDKDF (reference sequence). CDR3 DNA: TGTGCCACCAGCGGGGACAGGGTGTCTTCACCCCTCCACTTT. Protein sequence: CATSGDRVSSPLHF. The entire variable domain, with the rest obtained from reference TRBV15 and TRBJ1-6, is as follows: DAMVIQNPRYQVTQFGKPVTLSCSQTLNHNVMYWYQQKSSQAPKLLFHYYDKDFNNEADTPDNFQSRRPNTSFCFLDIRSPGLGDTAMYLCATSGDRVSSPLHFGNGTRLTVT.

The rearrangement joins TRBV28 to TRBJ2-1, with a weak D call TRBD2 (6 bases). Germline V gives CDR1 MDHEN, CDR2 SYDVKM. The V gene lost 3 bases and the J gene lost 5 bases, with 8 bases spanning the gap. The CDR3 has 13 residues. The CDR3 loop is CASSFSSDNEQFF. DNA of the CDR3: TGTGCCAGCAGTTTCTCTAGCGACAATGAGCAGTTCTTC.

The table lists this clonotype with a few counts. The J gene is TRBJ1-1, the V gene TRBV7-9, with unresolved D. The germline gives CDR1 SEHNR, CDR2 FQNEAQ (reference sequence). V was pared by 5 bases and J by 4 bases, with 14 bases between. This CDR3 has 14 amino acids. CDR3 loop: CASSPSQELTEAFF. DNA of the CDR3: TGTGCCAGCAGCCCGTCCCAGGAACTCACTGAAGCTTTCTTT.

This clonotype has a handful of counts. DNA for the CDR3: TGTGCCTGGCAGAAAACTTCAGCTTTCTTT. This encodes CAWQKTSAFF. The chain joins TRBV30 to TRBJ1-1; the D is unclear. CDR1 and CDR2 from the germline V gene are GTSNPN and SVGIG (reference sequence). The V gene lost 5 bases and the J gene lost 10 bases, with 11 bases spanning the gap. This CDR3 is built from 10 residues.

V usage is TRBV7-9 and J usage is TRBJ1-5; TRBD1 matches at 8 bases. The length of the CDR3 is 15 residues. The germline CDR1 and CDR2 sequences are SEHNR and FQNEAQ (reference sequence). The trim removed 5 bases at V and 3 bases at J, leaving 6 bases unmatched. CDR3 in DNA: TGTGCCAGCAGCCCTCAGACAGGGGTCAATCAGCCCCAGCATTTT. Its protein is CASSPQTGVNQPQHF.

This clonotype was observed many times. The V and J genes are TRBV20-1 and TRBJ2-7, with 8 bases that match TRBD1. The J segment lost 2 bases and the V segment lost 5 bases, leaving 5 bases of the junction unmatched. This CDR3 has 13 residues. Looked up from germline, CDR1 is DFQATT and CDR2 is SNEGSKA (reference sequence). The CDR3 loop is CSARTGLAYEQYF. For the CDR3, the DNA is TGCAGTGCTCGGACAGGGTTAGCCTACGAGCAGTACTTC.

V gene TRBV20-1 combines with J gene TRBJ1-1; 8 positions match TRBD1. V lost 5 bases, J lost 5 bases, and 13 bases stayed unmatched. The CDR3 spans 15 residues. CDR1 DFQATT and CDR2 SNEGSKA come from the germline V gene (reference sequence). This CDR3 is CSALSGTGFWTEAFF. The CDR3 DNA reads TGCAGTGCTCTCTCCGGGACAGGTTTCTGGACTGAAGCTTTCTTT.

This clonotype has at least ten counts. This sequence joins TRBV20-1 and TRBJ2-7, with TRBD1 as a possible D gene (6 bases). V lost 8 bases and J lost 3, with 11 bases in between. The CDR3 runs to 11 residues. Germline V gene sequence: CDR1 DFQATT, CDR2 SNEGSKA (reference sequence). In DNA, the CDR3 is TGCAGTTGCAGGGGAAACTACGAGCAGTACTTC. It codes for CSCRGNYEQYF.

This clonotype was detected ten times or more. V is TRBV4-3 and J is TRBJ1-6, with D possibly being TRBD1 (5 bases). The CDR3 consists of 15 residues. The V gene lost 1 base and the J gene lost 8 bases, with 12 bases spanning the gap. The germline V gene encodes CDR1 LGHNA and CDR2 YSLEER. This CDR3 reads CASSQALRGDSPLHF. The CDR3, as DNA: TGCGCCAGCAGCCAAGCCCTCCGGGGGGATTCACCCCTCCACTTT.

This clonotype was counted between two and nine times. This chain uses TRBV7-9 with TRBJ2-7; D unresolved. Trimming removed 3 bases from V and 6 bases from J, with 15 bases in between. The V gene's germline CDR1 is SEHNR and CDR2 FQNEAQ (reference sequence). The CDR3 spans 14 residues. The chain's CDR3 is CASSLEISTGEQYF. The DNA of the CDR3 is TGTGCCAGCAGCTTGGAAATCAGTACGGGCGAGCAGTACTTC.

This clonotype was recorded at least ten times. This chain links TRBV9 with TRBJ1-2, with a possible D match to TRBD1 (6 bases). The CDR3 spans 14 residues. Trimming shortened V by 2 bases and J by 6 bases, and 14 bases separated the two germline ends. Per the germline V gene, CDR1 is SGDLS and CDR2 is YYNGEE. CDR3: CASSVAGQGHGYTF. The DNA for the CDR3 is TGTGCCAGCAGCGTTGCGGGACAAGGCCATGGCTACACCTTC.

This chain joins TRBV4-1 and TRBJ1-2; perhaps TRBD1 as D (5 bases). The germline V and J ends were trimmed by 0 bases and 3 bases, with 11 bases remaining between them. This CDR3 is built from 15 residues. The germline V gene encodes CDR1 MGHRA and CDR2 YSYEKL. The CDR3 loop reads CASSQDTQGDYGYTF. The CDR3 DNA reads as TGCGCCAGCAGCCAAGACACCCAGGGTGACTATGGCTACACCTTC.

Ten or more counts support this clonotype. The genes are TRBV9 and TRBJ1-2; D is undetermined. The CDR3 sequence is 15 residues long. Per germline, CDR1 SGDLS and CDR2 YYNGEE. V gave up 0 bases and J gave up 0 bases, with 9 bases separating them. The CDR3 nucleotides read TGTGCCAGCAGCGTAGCGCAACAGACTAACTATGGCTACACCTTC. Its protein is CASSVAQQTNYGYTF.

This clonotype showed up just a few times. This chain uses TRBV19 with TRBJ2-2; 9 bases line up with TRBD1. Germline V gives CDR1 LNHDA, CDR2 SQIVND (reference sequence). This CDR3 spans 15 amino acids. The junction had 5 bases not matched to a gene; V was cut back by 6 bases and J by 3 bases. CDR3 region: CASREGQGDTGELFF. The CDR3 DNA sequence: TGTGCCAGTAGGGAGGGACAGGGTGACACCGGGGAGCTGTTTTTT.

A remark on this clonotype: A single base separates this from a much larger clone, so it may be a read error. This rearrangement joins TRBV7-8 to TRBJ2-2, with 13 bases that match TRBD2. The V gene's germline CDR1 is SGHVS and CDR2 FQNEAQ. Trimming took 5 bases from V and 6 from J; bases not matched to a gene: 9. This CDR3 comprises 17 residues. This CDR3 reads CASSLGLAGLDAGELFF. CDR3 nucleotide sequence: TGTGCCAGCAGCCTGGGACTAGCGGGACTCGACGCCGGGGAGCTGTTTTTT.

This clonotype was counted at least ten times. J is TRBJ2-7 and V is TRBV29-1, with a tentative D call TRBD1 (6 bases). Germline V gives CDR1 SQVTM, CDR2 ANQGSEA. CDR3 length: 14 residues. V shed 7 bases and J shed 0 bases, with 16 bases lying between them. In nucleotides, the CDR3 is TGCAGCGCACAGGGACACGATAGCTCCTACGAGCAGTACTTC. Its protein is CSAQGHDSSYEQYF.